Sequencing of this TCR beta chain was carried out in a study of circulating CD8 cells and anti-PD-1 response in melanoma. About the research overall: Response groups: complete/partial responders versus stable/progressive non-responders. Study outcomes and limitations: Some patients were treatment-naive; others were previously treated. Published repertoire comparisons used only baseline and M1 samples from a small cohort with few responders.

Judged by abundance, this clonotype is medium-sized. As yet, its antigen is unknown. The CDR3 covers 11 residues. CDR1 MDHEN and CDR2 SYDVKM come from the germline V gene. Trimming shortened V by 8 bases and J by 4 bases, and 8 bases separated the two germline ends. Each library started from 15 ng of total RNA using the QIAseq Immune Repertoire TCR panel. From the reads, TCRdb called clonotypes with MiXCR, one entry per CDR3 protein. Seen here are approximately 440 distinct CDR3 sequences, about 9% observed once, and the top ten hold more than 65%. Live CD3+CD8+TCRalphabeta+ cells were sorted into four subsets by PD-1 and/or TIGIT.

The chain employs TRBV28 and TRBJ1-1, with D possibly TRBD1 on 6 matching bases. The receptor was derived from a human donor with melanoma. Sample: CD8+ T cells from PBMCs, taken at baseline or after one month of anti-PD-1 therapy (not recorded which). CDR3 nucleotide sequence: TGTGCCAGCGCCAGGGGCACTGAAGCTTTCTTT. Its protein product is CASARGTEAFF.